The 10 T cell receptor beta chains below come from one sample, sequenced in a study of CD8 T cells in Susac syndrome (dated by TCRdb to between 2017 and 2020). The library relied on the immunoSEQ multiplex PCR assay. RNA was extracted using the RNeasy kit, and about 0.45 to 1 ug of the RNA was reverse transcribed with random hexamers. Using fastp trimming at Q25 and MiXCR clonotype assembly, TCRdb reanalyzed the public sequencing data and kept in-frame beta chains. Each entry merges the rows of one CDR3 protein and shows their most common DNA and genes. The sample table holds 150,000 to 200,000 distinct CDR3 sequences, of which less than 95% were seen once. 0.1% of the sample is taken by the ten largest. Sequenced: CD4+ T cells from PBMCs. Source of these receptors: a human donor in good health.

The gene calls are TRBV6-2 or TRBV6-3 and TRBJ2-1; TRBD1 agrees at 11 bases. From germline, CDR1 is MNHEY and CDR2 SVGEGT. The junction had 9 bases not matched to a gene; V was cut back by 7 bases and J by 7 bases. This CDR3 region has 15 residues. The CDR3 protein is CASIHGTGGWNEQFF. The CDR3 coding sequence is TGTGCCAGCATCCATGGGACAGGGGGTTGGAATGAGCAGTTCTTC.

The CDR3 coding sequence is TGCGCCAGCAGTCCGAAACGGACTGCTCCCCTCAGCACAGATACGCAGTATTTT. This encodes CASSPKRTAPLSTDTQYF. The rearrangement uses TRBV23-1 and TRBJ2-3; TRBD2 might be the D (5 bases). TRBV23-1 is an ORF; its function is uncertain. The CDR3 runs 18 residues. Trimming took 4 bases from V and 0 from J, leaving 20 bases between them.

This clonotype was picked up a small number of times. V and J are TRBV5-1 and TRBJ2-7; D call uncertain. CDR3 length: 12 amino acids. In germline, CDR1 is SGHRS, CDR2 YFSETQ. Between the trimmed V and J ends, which lost 0 bases and 2 bases, there was a span of 3 bases. In nucleotides, the CDR3 is TGCGCCAGCAGCTTGGTTCCCTACGAGCAGTACTTC. Encoded protein: CASSLVPYEQYF.

J is TRBJ2-2 and V is TRBV10-3; D not certain. Germline V gene lookup returns CDR1 ENHRY and CDR2 SYGVKD. This CDR3 is built from 14 residues. Trimming took off 3 bases at V and 0 bases at J, with 5 bases between the two ends. The CDR3 nucleotides are TGTGCCATCAGTGAACAAGCGAACACCGGGGAGCTGTTTTTT. Translating it yields CAISEQANTGELFF.

The rearrangement links TRBV20-1 to TRBJ2-3; 8 positions agree with TRBD2. V was clipped by 4 bases and J by 6 bases; unmatched bases: 15. The CDR3 loop spans 16 amino acids. Germline assignment: CDR1 DFQATT and CDR2 SNEGSKA (reference sequence). CDR3 coding DNA: TGCAGTGCTACCACGAGGAGCGGGAGTACGCAGGATACGCAGTATTTT. It yields the protein CSATTRSGSTQDTQYF.

This chain links TRBV20-1 with TRBJ2-7; 7 bases align to TRBD2. J was trimmed by 6 bases and V by 1 base; bases with no gene match: 9. This CDR3 has 14 residues. Germline values: CDR1 DFQATT, CDR2 SNEGSKA (reference sequence). CDR3 DNA sequence: TGCAGTGCTAGAGGACTAGCACCCACGCTCGAGCAGTACTTC. Translated, it gives CSARGLAPTLEQYF.

The chain carries TRBV12-3 or TRBV12-4 and TRBJ2-7; no clear D gene. The V end was cut by 3 bases, the J end by 10 bases, with 10 bases between. The CDR3 sequence is 11 residues long. This CDR3 reads CASSFDGSQYF. The CDR3 DNA reads TGTGCCAGCAGTTTCGACGGTTCTCAGTACTTC.

The chain has TRBV7-8 and TRBJ2-5; a possible D gene is TRBD2 (7 bases). Germline CDR1 is SGHVS and CDR2 is FQNEAQ. V lost 5 bases to trimming and J lost 5 bases, with 12 bases between them. This CDR3 contains 13 residues. DNA of the CDR3: TGTGCCAGCAGCCAGGGGAGGGAGGAGACCCAGTACTTC. Translation: CASSQGREETQYF.

About this clonotype itself: The limits of the CDR3 on the DNA are not certain, so only TCRdb's listed CDR3 is given. The chain employs TRBV27 and TRBJ2-1. Germline CDR1 MNHEY, CDR2 SMNVEV (reference sequence). 12 amino acids form the CDR3, both terminal residues included. CDR3 region: CASSSSSSGQFF.

The V and J genes are TRBV15 and TRBJ2-7; D might be TRBD2 (5 bases). V was cut by 3 bases and J by 5 bases, with 14 bases left in between. The length of the CDR3 is 14 residues. The V gene's germline CDR1 is LNHNV and CDR2 YYDKDF (reference sequence). CDR3: CATSRGNTRNEQYF. CDR3 coding DNA: TGTGCCACCAGCAGGGGTAATACTAGGAACGAGCAGTACTTC.